A selection of T cell receptor beta chains follows, all from one sample in a study of OX40 agonist ivuxolimab in advanced cancers. Repertoires were generated with immunoSEQ multiplex PCR, while TCRdb's copy carries only in-frame clones and drops some. Found here are some 60,000 clones, roughly 86% of them singletons; the top ten hold 3.5% to 5%. The sequenced sample was CD4+ or CD8+ T cells sorted from blood, obtained in a trial of the OX40 agonist ivuxolimab. These receptors all come from an adult with an advanced solid tumor such as melanoma, head and neck, liver or kidney cancer. Both conserved end residues are part of each CDR3. D genes are given only for firm matches. A row's size may be missing; if present it is once, few, many or a size class.

D: TRBD1; V: TRBV18; J: TRBJ2-1; size: -; CDR3: CASSRSRDREQFF; DNA: TGTGCCAGCTCACGCTCCCGGGACAGGGAGCAGTTCTTC
D: -; V: TRBV5-4; J: TRBJ2-1; size: -; CDR3: CASTSGRGNNEQFF; DNA: TGTGCCAGCACCTCAGGGCGGGGTAACAATGAGCAGTTCTTC
D: -; V: TRBV6-6; J: TRBJ2-1; size: -; CDR3: CASSYSYHNEQFF; DNA: TGTGCCAGCAGTTATTCCTATCACAATGAGCAGTTCTTC
D: -; V: TRBV19; J: TRBJ1-5; size: few; CDR3: CASSIRMEPQHF; DNA: TGTGCCAGTAGTATTCGGATGGAGCCCCAGCATTTT
D: -; V: TRBV15; J: TRBJ1-5; size: -; CDR3: CATSREGGSNQPQHF; DNA: TGTGCCACCAGCAGAGAAGGAGGTAGCAATCAGCCCCAGCATTTT
D: -; V: TRBV9; J: TRBJ2-3; size: -; CDR3: CASSVTVLTDTQYF; DNA: TGTGCCAGCAGCGTGACAGTTCTTACAGATACGCAGTATTTT
D: -; V: TRBV7-2; J: TRBJ1-2; size: -; CDR3: CASSLEPVYTF; DNA: TGTGCCAGCAGCTTAGAGCCAGTCTACACCTTC
D: -; V: TRBV14; J: TRBJ2-3; size: -; CDR3: CASSPRIGADTQYF; DNA: TGTGCCAGCAGCCCCCGTATTGGGGCAGATACGCAGTATTTT
D: -; V: TRBV7-2; J: TRBJ1-5; size: -; CDR3: CASSPRPREGQPQHF; DNA: TGTGCCAGCAGCCCCAGGCCCAGGGAAGGCCAGCCCCAGCATTTT
D: -; V: TRBV19; J: TRBJ1-4; size: -; CDR3: CASSNIQDTNEKLFF; DNA: TGTGCCAGTAGTAATATACAGGACACTAATGAAAAACTGTTTTTT
D: -; V: TRBV11-2; J: TRBJ1-4; size: few; CDR3: CASSLEPEEKLFF; DNA: TGTGCCAGCAGCTTAGAGCCGGAGGAAAAACTGTTTTTT
D: TRBD1; V: TRBV5-5; J: TRBJ2-7; size: -; CDR3: CASYRQGGSYEQYF; DNA: TGTGCCAGTTACCGACAGGGCGGCTCCTACGAGCAGTACTTC